This record covers a single TCR beta chain. The data derive from a study of tumour-infiltrating T cells in Burkitt lymphoma. Overall study: Productive clonality predicted overall and progression-free survival.

Assay used: immunoSEQ multiplex PCR; TCRdb lists only in-frame clones, some missing. The top ten hold approximately 1.5% of the sample, which has 11,000 to 15,000 clones, 65% to 90% seen once. The ends were cut back, 3 bases at V and 1 base at J, with 25 bases in the middle. Germline V gives CDR1 SGDLS, CDR2 YYNGEE. CDR3 length equals 19 residues. This sequence was found in a human donor with diffuse large B-cell lymphoma. This chain uses TRBV9 with TRBJ1-1; a weak D match, TRBD1 (6 bases). The sequenced sample consisted of tumor tissue. The CDR3 sequence is CASSGILGGAGVANTEAFF. The DNA for the CDR3 is TGTGCCAGCAGCGGCATCTTGGGGGGCGCGGGCGTGGCGAACACTGAAGCTTTCTTT.